This entry concerns a single TCR beta chain. This sample stems from a study of T cells in Graves' hyperthyroidism and ophthalmopathy. Researchers took RNA transcripts and amplified the TCR beta CDR3 regions from them. The HTBI set primed first-round TCR CDR3 RT-PCR. TCRdb independently ran MiXCR on the multiplex PCR reads; one entry per CDR3 protein. The sample carries around 480,000 distinct CDR3 sequences, roughly an eighth recorded once. The CDR3 covers 14 residues. Germline CDR1 LNHDA, CDR2 SQIVND (reference sequence). V gave up 11 bases and J gave up 1 base; unmatched junction bases: 5. The V call is TRBV19, the J call TRBJ2-3; TRBD2 aligns across 11 bases. The sequenced sample consisted of blood. The clonotype was recovered from a woman aged 18-29 years with Graves' hyperthyroidism. The CDR3 bases are TGTGCCGCCCAGGGACTAGCGGGCACAGATACGCAGTATTTT. This gives the protein CAAQGLAGTDTQYF.